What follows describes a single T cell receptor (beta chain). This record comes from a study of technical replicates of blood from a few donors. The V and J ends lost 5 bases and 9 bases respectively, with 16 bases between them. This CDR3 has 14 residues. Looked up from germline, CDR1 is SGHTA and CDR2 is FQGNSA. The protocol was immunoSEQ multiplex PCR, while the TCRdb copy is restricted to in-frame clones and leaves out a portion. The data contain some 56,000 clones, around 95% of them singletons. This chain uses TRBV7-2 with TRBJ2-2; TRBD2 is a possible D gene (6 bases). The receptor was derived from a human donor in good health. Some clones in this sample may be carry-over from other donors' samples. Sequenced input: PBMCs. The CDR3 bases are TGTGCCAGCAGCCCCGGCGCAGGGAGGAGGGAGCTGTTTTTT. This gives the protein CASSPGAGRRELFF. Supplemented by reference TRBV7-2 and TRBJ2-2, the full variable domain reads GAGVSQSPSNKVTEKGKDVELRCDPISGHTALYWYRQSLGQGLEFLIYFQGNSAPDKSGLPSDRFSAERTGGSVSTLTIQRTQQEDSAVYLCASSPGAGRRELFFGEGSRLTVL.